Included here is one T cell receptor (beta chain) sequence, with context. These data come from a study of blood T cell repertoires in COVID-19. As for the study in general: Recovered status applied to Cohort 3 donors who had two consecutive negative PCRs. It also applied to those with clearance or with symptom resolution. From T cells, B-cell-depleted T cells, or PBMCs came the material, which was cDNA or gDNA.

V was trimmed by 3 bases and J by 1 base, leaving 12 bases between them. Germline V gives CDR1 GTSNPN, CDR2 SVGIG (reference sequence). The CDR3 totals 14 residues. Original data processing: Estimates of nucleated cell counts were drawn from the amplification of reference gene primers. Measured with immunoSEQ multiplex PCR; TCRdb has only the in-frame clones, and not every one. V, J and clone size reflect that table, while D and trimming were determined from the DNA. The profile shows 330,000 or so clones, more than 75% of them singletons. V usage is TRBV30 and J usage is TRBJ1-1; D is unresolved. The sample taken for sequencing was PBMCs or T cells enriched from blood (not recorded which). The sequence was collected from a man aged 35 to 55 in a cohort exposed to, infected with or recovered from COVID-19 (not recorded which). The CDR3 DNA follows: TGTGCCTGGAGCGACCTGGGAGGGAACACTGAAGCTTTCTTT. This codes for CAWSDLGGNTEAFF.